This TCR beta chain was sequenced during a study of T cell clonality in common variable immunodeficiency. Study-level results: Shared TCRbeta clones were fewer between CVID subjects than controls. Fewer deletions and N-nucleotide insertions were reportedly seen in common variable immunodeficiency TCR beta sequences.

Germline CDR1 reads GTSNPN; CDR2 reads SVGIG (reference sequence). V lost 5 bases to trimming and J lost 0 bases, with 7 bases between them. The CDR3 runs to 12 residues. The table lists this clone with many counts. Antigen specificity is unknown. The read is 3 residues too short to cover the CDR3 end, so that end is filled in from the germline J gene. Sequenced by immunoSEQ multiplex PCR; TCRdb stores in-frame clones only, minus some. The repertoire yields about 35,000 clones, none seen only once; the top ten contain about 9.5%. Sequences were obtained from peripheral blood mononuclear cells. The receptor's source is a person aged 18 to 70 in good health. This sequence joins TRBV30 and TRBJ1-1, with unresolved D. The CDR3 protein is CAWSGMNTEAFF. CDR3 bases read: TGTGCCTGGTCGGGGATGAACACTGAA. Full variable domain (missing parts from reference TRBV30 and TRBJ1-1): SQTIHQWPATLVQPVGSPLSLECTVEGTSNPNLYWYRQAAGRGLQLLFYSVGIGQISSEVPQNLSASRPQDRQFILSSKKLLLSDSGFYLCAWSGMNTEAFFGQGTRLTVV.